A single T cell receptor beta chain is shown here with its context. What it binds is not known. The trim removed 5 bases at V and 6 bases at J, leaving 6 bases unmatched. The CDR3 is 15 amino acids. The germline CDR1 and CDR2 sequences are SGHTA and FQGNSA. Here immunoSEQ multiplex PCR was the method, and the copy in TCRdb shows in-frame clones only, minus some. The table includes 100,000 to 150,000 clones, roughly 90% detected once. These data originate in a study of T cell responses to AZD1222 COVID-19 vaccine. Notes on the study in general: Donors skewed white British and female; clonal diversity was possibly underestimated. Only a handful of AZD1222 recipients tested seropositive at baseline.

Here the sequenced sample was peripheral blood, taken on day 0 of MenACWY control vaccination. This TCR derives from an adult in good health. The chain recombines TRBV7-2 with TRBJ1-5, with 11 bases fitting TRBD1. The CDR3 DNA is TGTGCCAGCAGCGCCCGGACAGGGGGCACTCAGCCCCAGCATTTT. Translated, it gives CASSARTGGTQPQHF.